The present T cell receptor (beta chain) was sequenced within a study of blood T cell repertoires in COVID-19. Study as a whole: Samples of COVID-19 (acute and convalescent) were obtained from the United States, Italy and Spain. T cells, B-cell-depleted T cells, or PBMCs supplied cDNA or gDNA.

In the original workflow: Nucleated cell counts were estimated from reference gene primer amplification. The repertoire was sequenced with immunoSEQ multiplex PCR; TCRdb's copy has only in-frame clones and lacks some. For V, J and clone size, that table is used; D and trimming come from the DNA. Seen here are hundreds of thousands of clones, about 86% observed once, and the top ten hold 7% to 10%. The germline V gene encodes CDR1 MDHEN and CDR2 SYDVKM. Unmatched junction bases numbered 7, after V lost 3 bases and J lost 0 bases. There are 16 residues in the CDR3. This chain connects TRBV28 to TRBJ2-7; 8 bases match TRBD2. The clonotype comes from a woman aged 50 to 60 with acute or convalescent COVID-19. The sequenced sample consisted of peripheral blood. CDR3 amino acids: CASSFFGGDSSYEQYF. CDR3 nucleotide sequence: TGTGCCAGCAGTTTCTTCGGGGGGGATAGCTCCTACGAGCAGTACTTC.